This T cell receptor beta chain is from a study of cytomegalovirus exposure and HLA in healthy donors. V gave up 4 bases and J gave up 2 bases; unmatched junction bases: 5. The CDR3 extends over 14 amino acids. Germline assignment: CDR1 SGDLS and CDR2 YYNGEE. Sequencing was performed with immunoSEQ multiplex PCR; in TCRdb, only in-frame clones are kept and a portion is missing. The top ten clones hold roughly an eighth of a sample with 150,000 to 200,000 clones, 80% to 90% of them seen once. The sequenced sample was PBMCs. The chain joins TRBV9 to TRBJ2-7; 8 bases align to TRBD1. This sequence originates from a woman between 25 and 40 years old in good health and CMV-seropositive. For the CDR3, the DNA is TGTGCCAGCAGCCCCGGACAGGGACCCTACGAGCAGTACTTC. It translates to CASSPGQGPYEQYF.